This TCR beta chain was obtained from a study of shared clonotypes between healthy human individuals. Sorted-subset replicate PCRs used 200 ng of genomic DNA. This amount corresponded to approximately 30,000 T cell genomes. The method was immunoSEQ multiplex PCR; TCRdb's version includes in-frame clones alone and lacks a portion of them. The data contain about 820,000 clones, 90% to 95% of them seen just once; the ten biggest clones take up under 30%. Terminally differentiated effector memory CD45RA+ cells were left out of the naive CD8 fraction, which was CD45RO-negative and positively selected for CCR7. The germline CDR1 and CDR2 sequences are SEHNR and FQNEAQ (reference sequence). The CDR3 spans 15 residues. V shed 2 bases, J shed 7 bases, and the junction held 10 bases outside the gene matches.

The receptor was isolated from a young man in good health. The chain links TRBV7-9 to TRBJ2-7, with 8 bases lining up with TRBD1. The sample was naive CD8+ T cells sorted from blood. The CDR3 sequence is CASSLTQGALLEQYF. CDR3 bases: TGTGCCAGCAGCTTAACCCAGGGGGCCCTTCTGGAGCAGTACTTC.